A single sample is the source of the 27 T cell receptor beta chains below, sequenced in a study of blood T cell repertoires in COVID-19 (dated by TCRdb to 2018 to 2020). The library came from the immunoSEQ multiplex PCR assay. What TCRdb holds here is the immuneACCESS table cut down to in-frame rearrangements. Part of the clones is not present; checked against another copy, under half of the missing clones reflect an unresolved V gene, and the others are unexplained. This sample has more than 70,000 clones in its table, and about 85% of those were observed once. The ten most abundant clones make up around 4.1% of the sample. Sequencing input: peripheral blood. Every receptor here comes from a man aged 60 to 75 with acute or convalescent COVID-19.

The CDR3 sequence: CAWSTHSGGADTQYF. Written as DNA, the CDR3 is TGTGCCTGGAGTACCCATAGCGGGGGGGCAGATACGCAGTATTTT. This chain connects TRBV30 to TRBJ2-3; 11 bases align to TRBD2. Germline V lookup: CDR1 GTSNPN, CDR2 SVGIG (reference sequence). V lost 2 bases, J lost 4 bases, and 5 bases stayed unmatched. The CDR3 length is 15 residues.

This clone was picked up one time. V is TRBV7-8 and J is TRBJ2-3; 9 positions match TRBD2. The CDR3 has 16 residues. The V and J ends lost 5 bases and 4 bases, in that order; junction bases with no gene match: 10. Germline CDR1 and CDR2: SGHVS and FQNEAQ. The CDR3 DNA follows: TGTGCCAGCAGCCCCGCGGGGGGGCGGGGGTCAGATACGCAGTATTTT. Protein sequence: CASSPAGGRGSDTQYF. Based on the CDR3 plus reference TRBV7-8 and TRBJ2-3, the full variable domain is GAGVSQSPRYKVAKRGQDVALRCDPISGHVSLFWYQQALGQGPEFLTYFQNEAQLDKSGLPSDRFFAERPEGSVSTLKIQRTQQEDSAVYLCASSPAGGRGSDTQYFGPGTRLTVL.

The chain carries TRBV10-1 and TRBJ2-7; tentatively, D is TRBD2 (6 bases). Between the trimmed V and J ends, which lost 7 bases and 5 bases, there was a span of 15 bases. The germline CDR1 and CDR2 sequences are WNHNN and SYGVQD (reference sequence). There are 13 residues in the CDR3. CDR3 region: CASTARRGHEQYF. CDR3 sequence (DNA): TGCGCCAGCACGGCGAGGAGGGGCCACGAGCAGTACTTC.

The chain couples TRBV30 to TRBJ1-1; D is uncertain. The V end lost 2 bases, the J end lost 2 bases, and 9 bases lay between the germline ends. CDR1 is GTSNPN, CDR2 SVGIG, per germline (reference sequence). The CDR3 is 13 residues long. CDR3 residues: CAWSLRTNTEAFF. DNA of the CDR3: TGTGCCTGGAGTTTGAGAACTAACACTGAAGCTTTCTTT.

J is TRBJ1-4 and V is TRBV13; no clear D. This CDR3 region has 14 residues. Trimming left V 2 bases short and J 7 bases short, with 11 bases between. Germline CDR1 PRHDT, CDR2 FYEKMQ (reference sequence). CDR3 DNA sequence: TGTGCCAGCAGCTTATCAGGTCTTGGTGAAAAACTGTTTTTT. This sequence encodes CASSLSGLGEKLFF.

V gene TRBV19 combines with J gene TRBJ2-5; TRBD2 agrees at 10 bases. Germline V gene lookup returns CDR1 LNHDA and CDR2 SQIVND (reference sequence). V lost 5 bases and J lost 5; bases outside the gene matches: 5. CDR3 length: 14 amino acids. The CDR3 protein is CASSAQTSGETQYF. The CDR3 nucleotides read TGTGCCAGTAGTGCACAGACTAGCGGGGAGACCCAGTACTTC.

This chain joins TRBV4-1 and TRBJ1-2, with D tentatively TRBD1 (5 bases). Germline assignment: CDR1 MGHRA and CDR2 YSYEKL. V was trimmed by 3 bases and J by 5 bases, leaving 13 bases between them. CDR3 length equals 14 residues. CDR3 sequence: CASSHQGTIYGYTF. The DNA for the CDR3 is TGCGCCAGCAGCCATCAGGGCACCATATATGGCTACACCTTC.

For the CDR3, the DNA is TGTGCCAGCAGCTTGGGGACTAGCGGGACCAATGAGCAGTTCTTC. Its protein is CASSLGTSGTNEQFF. The chain is built from TRBV7-8 and TRBJ2-1, with 13 nucleotides matching TRBD2. With V trimmed by 3 bases and J by 6 bases, 2 bases remained unmatched. CDR3 length: 15 amino acids. Germline V gene lookup returns CDR1 SGHVS and CDR2 FQNEAQ.

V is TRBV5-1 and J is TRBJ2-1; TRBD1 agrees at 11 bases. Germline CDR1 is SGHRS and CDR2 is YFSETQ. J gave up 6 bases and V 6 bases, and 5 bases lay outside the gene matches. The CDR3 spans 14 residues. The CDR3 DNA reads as TGCGCCAGCATCGGACAGGGGGCGGCCAATGAGCAGTTCTTC. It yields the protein CASIGQGAANEQFF.

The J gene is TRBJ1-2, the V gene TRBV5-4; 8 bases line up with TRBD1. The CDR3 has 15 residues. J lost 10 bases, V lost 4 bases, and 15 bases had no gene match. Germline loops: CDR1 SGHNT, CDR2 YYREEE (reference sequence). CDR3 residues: CASSLGANRGVDYTF. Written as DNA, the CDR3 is TGTGCCAGCAGCCTGGGGGCAAACAGGGGGGTGGACTACACCTTC.

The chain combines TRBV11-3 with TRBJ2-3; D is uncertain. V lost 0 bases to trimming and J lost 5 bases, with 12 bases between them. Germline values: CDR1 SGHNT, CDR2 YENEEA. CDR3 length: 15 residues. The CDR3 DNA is TGTGCCAGCAGCTTAGATGGCGGCTTACTAGATACGCAGTATTTT. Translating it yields CASSLDGGLLDTQYF. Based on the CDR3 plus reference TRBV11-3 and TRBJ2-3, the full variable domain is EAGVVQSPRYKIIEKKQPVAFWCNPISGHNTLYWYLQNLGQGPELLIRYENEEAVDDSQLPKDRFSAERLKGVDSTLKIQPAELGDSAVYLCASSLDGGLLDTQYFGPGTRLTVL.

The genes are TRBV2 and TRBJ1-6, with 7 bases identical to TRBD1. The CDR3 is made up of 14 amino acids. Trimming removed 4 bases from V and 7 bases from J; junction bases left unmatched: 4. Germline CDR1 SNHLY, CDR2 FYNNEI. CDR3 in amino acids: CASSGDSVNSPLHF. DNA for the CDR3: TGTGCCAGCAGTGGGGACAGTGTGAATTCACCCCTCCACTTT.

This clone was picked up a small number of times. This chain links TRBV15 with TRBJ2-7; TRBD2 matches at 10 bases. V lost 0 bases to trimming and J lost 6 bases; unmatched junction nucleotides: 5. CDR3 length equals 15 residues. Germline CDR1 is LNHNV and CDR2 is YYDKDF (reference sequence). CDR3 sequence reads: CATSRDLAGEGEQYF. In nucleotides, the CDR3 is TGTGCCACCAGCAGAGATCTAGCGGGAGAGGGCGAGCAGTACTTC.

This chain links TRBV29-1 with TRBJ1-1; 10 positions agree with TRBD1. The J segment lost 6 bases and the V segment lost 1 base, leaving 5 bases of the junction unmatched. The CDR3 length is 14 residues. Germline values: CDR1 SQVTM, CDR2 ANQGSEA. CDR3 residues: CSVEVGQGVSEAFF. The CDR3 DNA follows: TGCAGCGTTGAAGTCGGACAGGGGGTCTCTGAAGCTTTCTTT.

The CDR3 loop reads CASSVLQGNEQFF. The DNA for the CDR3 is TGTGCCAGCAGCGTTCTACAGGGTAATGAGCAGTTCTTC. This sequence joins TRBV9 and TRBJ2-1, with D perhaps TRBD1 (6 bases). There are 13 residues in the CDR3. Trimming stripped 2 bases from V and 7 bases from J, with 10 bases between. CDR1 and CDR2 (germline): SGDLS, YYNGEE.

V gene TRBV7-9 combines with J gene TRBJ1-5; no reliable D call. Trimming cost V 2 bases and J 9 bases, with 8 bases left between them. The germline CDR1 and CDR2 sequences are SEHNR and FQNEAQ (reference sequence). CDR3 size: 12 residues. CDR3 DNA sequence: TGTGCCAGCAGCTTATTTGGAGGGCCCCAGCATTTT. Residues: CASSLFGGPQHF.

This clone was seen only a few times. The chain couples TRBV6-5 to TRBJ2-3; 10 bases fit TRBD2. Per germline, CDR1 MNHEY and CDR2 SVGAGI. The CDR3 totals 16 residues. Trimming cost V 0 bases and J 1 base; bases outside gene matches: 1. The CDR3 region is CASSYSGTSGTDTQYF. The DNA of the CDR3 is TGTGCCAGCAGTTACTCGGGGACTAGCGGCACAGATACGCAGTATTTT.

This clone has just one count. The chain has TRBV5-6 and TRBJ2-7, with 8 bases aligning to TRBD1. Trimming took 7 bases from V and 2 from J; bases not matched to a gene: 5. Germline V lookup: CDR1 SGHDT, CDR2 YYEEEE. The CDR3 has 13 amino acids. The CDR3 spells CASWKTGAYEQYF. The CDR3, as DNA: TGTGCCAGCTGGAAGACAGGGGCCTACGAGCAGTACTTC.

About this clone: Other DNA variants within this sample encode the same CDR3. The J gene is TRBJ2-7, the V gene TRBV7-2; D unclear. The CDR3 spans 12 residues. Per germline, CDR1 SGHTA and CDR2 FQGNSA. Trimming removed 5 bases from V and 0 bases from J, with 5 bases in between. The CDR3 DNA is TGTGCCAGCAGCCTAAGCTCCTACGAGCAGTACTTC. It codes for CASSLSSYEQYF. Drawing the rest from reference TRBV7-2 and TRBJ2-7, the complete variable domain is GAGVSQSPSNKVTEKGKDVELRCDPISGHTALYWYRQSLGQGLEFLIYFQGNSAPDKSGLPSDRFSAERTGGSVSTLTIQRTQQEDSAVYLCASSLSSYEQYFGPGTRLTVT.

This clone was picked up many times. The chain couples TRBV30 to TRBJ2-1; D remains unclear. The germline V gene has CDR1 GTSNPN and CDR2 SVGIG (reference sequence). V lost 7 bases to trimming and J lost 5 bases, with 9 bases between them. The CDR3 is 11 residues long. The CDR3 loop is CAFRSHNEQFF. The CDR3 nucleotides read TGTGCCTTCCGTTCCCACAATGAGCAGTTCTTC.

CDR3 residues: CASSPTGGQPQHF. DNA for the CDR3: TGTGCCAGCAGCCCGACAGGGGGCCAGCCCCAGCATTTT. This chain links TRBV9 with TRBJ1-5; TRBD1 matches at 10 bases. With V trimmed by 4 bases and J by 7 bases, 2 bases remained unmatched. The germline CDR1 and CDR2 sequences are SGDLS and YYNGEE. This CDR3 is built from 13 residues.

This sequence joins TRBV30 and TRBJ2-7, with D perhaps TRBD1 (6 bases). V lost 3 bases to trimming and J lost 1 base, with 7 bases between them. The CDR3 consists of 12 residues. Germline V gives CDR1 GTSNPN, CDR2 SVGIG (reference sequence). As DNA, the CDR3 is TGTGCCTGGAGACAGGGTTCCTACGAGCAGTACTTC. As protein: CAWRQGSYEQYF. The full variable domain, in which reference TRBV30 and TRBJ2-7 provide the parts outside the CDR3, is SQTIHQWPATLVQPVGSPLSLECTVEGTSNPNLYWYRQAAGRGLQLLFYSVGIGQISSEVPQNLSASRPQDRQFILSSKKLLLSDSGFYLCAWRQGSYEQYFGPGTRLTVT.

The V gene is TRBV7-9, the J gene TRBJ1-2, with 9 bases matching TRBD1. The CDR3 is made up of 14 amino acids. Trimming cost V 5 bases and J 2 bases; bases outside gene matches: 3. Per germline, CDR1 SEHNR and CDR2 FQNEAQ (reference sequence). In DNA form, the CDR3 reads TGTGCCAGCAGCACCGGGACAGGGAACTATGGCTACACCTTC. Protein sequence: CASSTGTGNYGYTF. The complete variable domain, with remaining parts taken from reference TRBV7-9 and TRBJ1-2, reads DTGVSQNPRHKITKRGQNVTFRCDPISEHNRLYWYRQTLGQGPEFLTYFQNEAQLEKSRLLSDRFSAERPKGSFSTLEIQRTEQGDSAMYLCASSTGTGNYGYTFGSGTRLTVV.

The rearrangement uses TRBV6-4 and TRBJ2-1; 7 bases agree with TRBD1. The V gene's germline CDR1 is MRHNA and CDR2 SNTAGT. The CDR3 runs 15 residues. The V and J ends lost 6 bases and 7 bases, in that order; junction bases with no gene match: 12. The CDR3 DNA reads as TGTGCCAGCAGAACGGAACACGGGACAGCTAATGAGCAGTTCTTC. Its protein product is CASRTEHGTANEQFF.

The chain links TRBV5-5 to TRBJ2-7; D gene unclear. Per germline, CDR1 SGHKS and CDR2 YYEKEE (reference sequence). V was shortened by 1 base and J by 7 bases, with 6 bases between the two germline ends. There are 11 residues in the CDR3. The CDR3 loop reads CASSLMSEQYF. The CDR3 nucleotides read TGTGCCAGCAGCTTGATGTCAGAGCAGTACTTC.

The CDR3, as DNA: TGTGCCAGCAGCTTCGCGGGGAATGAAAAACTGTTTTTT. Translation gives CASSFAGNEKLFF. The chain employs TRBV5-4 and TRBJ1-4; D uncertain. There are 13 residues in the CDR3. In germline, CDR1 is SGHNT, CDR2 YYREEE (reference sequence). V was trimmed by 2 bases and J by 5 bases, leaving 7 bases between them.

The CDR3 region is CASSAGPGDQPQHF. CDR3 sequence (DNA): TGTGCCAGCAGTGCGGGGCCTGGGGATCAGCCCCAGCATTTT. The chain is built from TRBV6-7 and TRBJ1-5; possibly TRBD1 for D (5 bases). TRBV6-7 is filed as an ORF, its function uncertain. This CDR3 is 14 amino acids long. V was cut by 5 bases and J by 5 bases, with 13 bases left in between.